The 23 T cell receptor beta chains listed next were all sequenced from one sample in a study of cytotoxic CD8 clonotypes in ibrutinib-treated CLL (dated by TCRdb to about 2021). The sample's time point label, decoded: about 11 months on ibrutinib. Libraries were constructed by the immunoSEQ multiplex PCR assay. TCRdb obtained this table from immuneACCESS and retained in-frame rearrangements with V and J assigned. These tables miss some clones; where compared with another copy, unresolved V genes account for less than half of the shortfall, and the remainder is unexplained. The sample includes tens of thousands of clones, with 53% observed a single time. 30% to 35% of the sample belongs to the ten largest clones. This specimen was PBMCs, taken after 12 months of ibrutinib treatment. The receptors were sampled from a human donor with chronic lymphocytic leukemia.

This clone came up once. V and J are TRBV15 and TRBJ1-5; 8 nucleotides agree with TRBD1. V dropped 3 bases and J dropped 7; count of bases not matched to a gene: 11. CDR1 is LNHNV, CDR2 YYDKDF, per germline (reference sequence). The CDR3 has 16 residues. This chain's CDR3 is CATSRTTSGGGQPQHF. CDR3 sequence (DNA): TGTGCCACCAGCAGGACAACCTCAGGGGGCGGGCAGCCCCAGCATTTT.

The chain is built from TRBV19 and TRBJ1-5; TRBD1 is a possible D gene (5 bases). Trimming removed 3 bases from V and 0 bases from J, with 15 bases in between. CDR3 size: 17 residues. CDR1 is LNHDA and CDR2 is SQIVND in the germline V gene (reference sequence). CDR3 amino acids: CASSIGHSSGSNQPQHF. The CDR3 region has the DNA TGTGCCAGTAGTATCGGACACTCTTCGGGTAGCAATCAGCCCCAGCATTTT.

The rearrangement joins TRBV9 to TRBJ1-1, with a tentative D call TRBD1 (6 bases). The germline V gene has CDR1 SGDLS and CDR2 YYNGEE. V lost 4 bases and J lost 3, with 13 bases in between. The CDR3 length is 14 residues. The CDR3 here is CASSSQTGYTEAFF. In DNA, the CDR3 is TGTGCCAGCAGCTCCCAGACAGGATACACTGAAGCTTTCTTT.

The V gene is TRBV11-3, the J gene TRBJ2-5; TRBD1 might be the D (6 bases). The CDR3 is 16 amino acids. V was pared by 6 bases and J by 4 bases, with 21 bases between. Germline V CDR1 and CDR2: SGHNT, YENEEA. The CDR3 DNA sequence: TGTGCCAGCAGTGACTACAGCACAGGGTTCGGAGAGACCCAGTACTTC. Its translation is CASSDYSTGFGETQYF. The whole variable domain, remainder taken from reference TRBV11-3 and TRBJ2-5, is EAGVVQSPRYKIIEKKQPVAFWCNPISGHNTLYWYLQNLGQGPELLIRYENEEAVDDSQLPKDRFSAERLKGVDSTLKIQPAELGDSAVYLCASSDYSTGFGETQYFGPGTRLLVL.

The rearrangement uses TRBV27 and TRBJ1-4; D call uncertain. Germline lookup yields CDR1 MNHEY and CDR2 SMNVEV (reference sequence). Trimming removed 3 bases from V and 0 bases from J, with 11 bases in between. The CDR3 loop spans 16 amino acids. The CDR3 sequence is CASSFGLRATNEKLFF. In DNA form, the CDR3 reads TGTGCCAGCAGTTTTGGGTTGAGGGCAACTAATGAAAAACTGTTTTTT.

V gene TRBV7-9 combines with J gene TRBJ1-6; the D gene is possibly TRBD1 (5 bases). The CDR3 is 14 amino acids. Germline CDR1 SEHNR, CDR2 FQNEAQ (reference sequence). V lost 1 base and J 10 bases, leaving 11 bases between the germline ends. The CDR3 DNA reads as TGTGCCAGCAGCTTAGAAGGGGTAGGCTCACCCCTCCACTTT. Its protein product is CASSLEGVGSPLHF. The whole variable domain, filled in from reference TRBV7-9 and TRBJ1-6, reads DTGVSQNPRHKITKRGQNVTFRCDPISEHNRLYWYRQTLGQGPEFLTYFQNEAQLEKSRLLSDRFSAERPKGSFSTLEIQRTEQGDSAMYLCASSLEGVGSPLHFGNGTRLTVT.

V usage is TRBV2 and J usage is TRBJ2-3; perhaps TRBD1 as D (5 bases). V lost 10 bases to trimming and J lost 4 bases, with 27 bases between them. CDR3 length equals 17 residues. Germline loops: CDR1 SNHLY, CDR2 FYNNEI. In DNA form, the CDR3 reads TGTGCCACCGACCGACAGTTTGACCGAAGCTCATCAGATACGCAGTATTTT. It specifies CATDRQFDRSSSDTQYF.

The chain employs TRBV19 and TRBJ1-5; D possibly corresponds to TRBD1 (6 bases). Germline CDR1 and CDR2: LNHDA and SQIVND (reference sequence). The CDR3 spans 16 residues. V shed 0 bases and J shed 5 bases, with 14 bases lying between them. In nucleotides, the CDR3 is TGTGCCAGTAGTATAGAAGGGGGGGCGAGAGATCAGCCCCAGCATTTT. It specifies CASSIEGGARDQPQHF.

The J gene is TRBJ2-4, the V gene TRBV28, with no clear D. The CDR3 contains 16 residues. Looked up from germline, CDR1 is MDHEN and CDR2 is SYDVKM. V was shortened by 5 bases and J by 3 bases, with 17 bases between the two germline ends. In DNA form, the CDR3 reads TGTGCCAGCAGTCTCTCCCGTGGCAGCGTCAAAAACATTCAGTACTTC. Its translation is CASSLSRGSVKNIQYF.

The V call is TRBV19, the J call TRBJ1-6, with 7 bases aligning to TRBD1. After removal of 6 bases from V and 10 bases from J, the junction contained 12 bases not matched to a gene. The CDR3 spans 15 residues. Germline values: CDR1 LNHDA, CDR2 SQIVND (reference sequence). CDR3 region: CASRTQGQQISPLHF. CDR3 DNA sequence: TGTGCCAGTAGGACCCAGGGACAGCAAATATCACCCCTCCACTTT.

This clone was seen only a few times. The V and J genes are TRBV28 and TRBJ1-2; D unresolved. This CDR3 contains 14 residues. The V end was cut by 2 bases, the J end by 8 bases, with 15 bases between. Germline lookup yields CDR1 MDHEN and CDR2 SYDVKM. The CDR3 protein is CASSLLPEASGYTF. The CDR3, as DNA: TGTGCCAGCAGTTTACTCCCGGAAGCCTCCGGCTACACCTTC.

This clone has only a few counts. This chain links TRBV28 with TRBJ1-6; D unresolved. CDR1 MDHEN and CDR2 SYDVKM come from the germline V gene. V was pared by 5 bases and J by 1 base, with 15 bases between. This CDR3 is built from 17 residues. The CDR3 DNA sequence: TGTGCCAGCAGTGTCGACGCCCGAGGATCCTATAATTCACCCCTCCACTTT. It codes for CASSVDARGSYNSPLHF.

The chain is built from TRBV28 and TRBJ1-2; D is perhaps TRBD1 (5 bases). Trimming pared 3 bases from V and 4 bases from J, leaving 9 bases between. Looked up from germline, CDR1 is MDHEN and CDR2 is SYDVKM. CDR3 length: 13 residues. This chain's CDR3 is CASSFQGPYGYTF. The CDR3 DNA is TGTGCCAGCAGTTTCCAGGGCCCCTATGGCTACACCTTC.

This sequence joins TRBV19 and TRBJ2-7, with 8 positions matching TRBD1. Germline assignment: CDR1 LNHDA and CDR2 SQIVND (reference sequence). The length of the CDR3 is 16 residues. V gave up 6 bases and J gave up 0 bases; unmatched junction bases: 10. The CDR3 nucleotides read TGTGCCAGTAGCCCTGGACAGGGAATGTTCTCCTACGAGCAGTACTTC. Its protein is CASSPGQGMFSYEQYF.

J is TRBJ1-3 and V is TRBV27; the D gene is possibly TRBD1 (5 bases). The CDR3 loop spans 15 amino acids. The germline gives CDR1 MNHEY, CDR2 SMNVEV (reference sequence). Trimming took 2 bases from V and 4 from J, leaving 12 bases between them. The CDR3 coding sequence is TGTGCCAGCAGTTTAAAAGGGACGGTCGGAAACACCATATATTTT. Translated: CASSLKGTVGNTIYF.

This clone was recorded once. The J gene is TRBJ2-1, the V gene TRBV7-2, with TRBD1 identical over 8 bases. This CDR3 has 15 residues. Germline values: CDR1 SGHTA, CDR2 FQGNSA. Losses at the gene ends were 5 bases for V and 5 bases for J; bases not matched to a gene: 8. This CDR3 is CASSPLTGVDNEQFF. DNA for the CDR3: TGTGCCAGCAGCCCGTTGACAGGGGTCGACAATGAGCAGTTCTTC.

CDR3 region: CSVSWYQETQYF. CDR3 nucleotide sequence: TGCAGCGTTAGTTGGTACCAAGAGACCCAGTACTTC. The chain combines TRBV29-1 with TRBJ2-5; D ambiguous. The length of the CDR3 is 12 residues. V lost 5 bases to trimming and J lost 0 bases, with 7 bases between them. The germline gives CDR1 SQVTM, CDR2 ANQGSEA.

This clone came up a few times. The chain uses TRBV2 and TRBJ2-5; 9 bases are shared with TRBD1. Germline CDR1 SNHLY, CDR2 FYNNEI. V shed 5 bases and J 1 base; nucleotides not matched to a gene: 5. CDR3 length: 15 amino acids. For the CDR3, the DNA is TGTGCCAGCAGTCCCGGGACAGGGAGCCAAGAGACCCAGTACTTC. Amino acid sequence: CASSPGTGSQETQYF.

V is TRBV11-2 and J is TRBJ1-2, with D tentatively TRBD1 (6 bases). Germline V lookup: CDR1 SGHAT, CDR2 FQNNGV. The CDR3 is 15 amino acids. V lost 5 bases to trimming and J lost 5 bases, with 18 bases between them. The chain's CDR3 is CASSLQGSGLYGYTF. The CDR3 coding sequence is TGTGCCAGCAGCCTACAGGGAAGTGGTTTGTATGGCTACACCTTC.

This clone was seen once. This rearrangement joins TRBV28 to TRBJ2-7; TRBD2 is a possible D gene (7 bases). The CDR3 has 15 residues. Trimming removed 2 bases from V and 5 bases from J, with 16 bases in between. Germline values: CDR1 MDHEN, CDR2 SYDVKM. CDR3 residues: CASSLGGARLNEQYF. The CDR3 DNA reads as TGTGCCAGCAGTTTAGGGGGGGCCAGGCTAAACGAGCAGTACTTC.

V is TRBV7-8 and J is TRBJ2-7, with D possibly TRBD1 on 7 matching bases. CDR3 length: 16 amino acids. With 3 bases removed from V and 7 bases from J, the gap between germline ends came to 22 bases. Germline V lookup: CDR1 SGHVS, CDR2 FQNEAQ. The CDR3 bases are TGTGCCAGCAGCTTCCACCAGGGGGGTGTTGGGAATGAGCAGTACTTC. Its translation: CASSFHQGGVGNEQYF.

This clone was observed at least ten times. The rearrangement uses TRBV7-8 and TRBJ1-2, with TRBD1 matching over 7 bases. V lost 2 bases, J lost 0 bases, and 6 bases stayed unmatched. This CDR3 has 16 amino acids. Looked up from germline, CDR1 is SGHVS and CDR2 is FQNEAQ. This chain's CDR3 is CASSLLSTGTNYGYTF. The CDR3 region has the DNA TGTGCCAGCAGCTTACTCTCGACAGGGACTAACTATGGCTACACCTTC. The whole variable domain, filled in from reference TRBV7-8 and TRBJ1-2, reads GAGVSQSPRYKVAKRGQDVALRCDPISGHVSLFWYQQALGQGPEFLTYFQNEAQLDKSGLPSDRFFAERPEGSVSTLKIQRTQQEDSAVYLCASSLLSTGTNYGYTFGSGTRLTVV.

The rearrangement links TRBV7-3 to TRBJ1-1, with 8 bases that match TRBD1. The CDR3 runs to 14 residues. V lost 2 bases and J lost 6; bases outside the gene matches: 5. CDR1 SGHTA and CDR2 FQGTGA come from the germline V gene. The CDR3 bases are TGTGCCAGCAGCTTAGACAGGGGTATTTCTGAAGCTTTCTTT. It codes for CASSLDRGISEAFF.